The clone carrying this TCR beta chain was counted between two and nine times. Within the sample, other DNA sequences also encode this same CDR3. The sample originates from a study of blood T cell repertoires in COVID-19. Study information: T cells, B-cell-depleted T cells, or PBMCs provided the cDNA or gDNA that served as material.

Authors' methods: Reference gene primer amplification in the assay estimated nucleated cell counts. The table came from immunoSEQ multiplex PCR; TCRdb's copy has only in-frame clones and leaves some out. V, J and clone size are taken as reported in that table, and D and trimming were inferred from the DNA itself. The sample has approximately 79,000 clones; 80% to 90% are singletons. V was clipped by 6 bases and J by 0 bases, with 11 bases between them. The CDR3 is made up of 14 amino acids. Germline assignment: CDR1 MNHEY and CDR2 SMNVEV (reference sequence). The specimen sequenced was peripheral blood. The sequence was collected from a man aged 60 to 69 with acute or convalescent COVID-19. The chain uses TRBV27 and TRBJ1-1; TRBD1 might be the D (6 bases). The CDR3 is CASRAGVLNTEAFF. CDR3 in DNA: TGTGCCAGCAGGGCAGGGGTCCTGAACACTGAAGCTTTCTTT.